These T cell receptor beta chains were read from a single sample in a study of blood T cell repertoires in COVID-19. Measured with immunoSEQ multiplex PCR; TCRdb has only the in-frame clones, and not every one. The sample has about 250,000 clones, about nine tenths seen once. Sequencing input: PBMCs or T cells enriched from blood (not recorded which). Receptors were obtained from a woman in her 30s with acute COVID-19. CDR3s leave out the opening cysteine and the closing phenylalanine or tryptophan. Each record gives: V gene, J gene, CDR3 protein.

TRBV4-1	TRBJ2-1	ASSQRWATSNEQF
TRBV6-5	TRBJ1-6	ASRNRGPLH
TRBV4-2	TRBJ1-2	ASSQESTGAYGYT
TRBV7-2	TRBJ1-4	ASSRGRQPNNEKLF
TRBV3-1/TRBV3-2	TRBJ2-2	ASTTTSGPYGELF
TRBV6-9	TRBJ2-1	ASSYNPAGGSNEQF
TRBV25-1	TRBJ1-1	ASSDFRGLGTEAF
TRBV12-5	TRBJ2-3	ASGLVLAGGTDTQY
TRBV7-8	TRBJ1-1	ASSLGRVSVNTEAF
TRBV7-6	TRBJ1-2	ASSLQDTDGYT
TRBV6-2/TRBV6-3	TRBJ2-1	ASSYGGVVNEQF
TRBV7-9	TRBJ2-1	ASSSYSGTDSYNEQF
TRBV13	TRBJ2-2	ASSLDAGRVTGELF
TRBV30	TRBJ1-1	AWGQNTEAF
TRBV6-6	TRBJ1-5	ASSSMTGSGQPQH
TRBV4-1	TRBJ2-5	ASSQGQGHLAQY
TRBV19	TRBJ1-2	ASSLETGGGYT
TRBV5-6	TRBJ2-3	ASSLGQGPDTQY
TRBV12-3/TRBV12-4	TRBJ1-1	ASSLMALEAF
TRBV6-5	TRBJ2-1	ASSRTSGVNNEQF
TRBV28	TRBJ1-2	ASSLGDRVYGYT
TRBV10-2	TRBJ2-7	ASSRTDTYEQY
TRBV14	TRBJ2-5	ASSKNTGGETQY
TRBV18	TRBJ1-3	ASSPPRDTSGNTIY
TRBV29-1	TRBJ1-1	SVDSGISTEAF
TRBV10-1	TRBJ2-1	ASSPDRSYNEQF
TRBV4-2	TRBJ1-1	ASSQEDRVLNTEAF
TRBV11-2	TRBJ2-5	ASSLQRGAQETQY
TRBV7-2	TRBJ1-5	ASSLGGPDQPQH
TRBV7-9	TRBJ2-7	ASGNRGRGLYEQY
TRBV12-3/TRBV12-4	TRBJ1-2	ASSLYRDY
TRBV5-1	TRBJ1-1	ASSPEGAPDTEAF
TRBV5-1	TRBJ1-1	ASSLSRRNTEAF
TRBV19	TRBJ1-1	ASSLGQRNTEAF
TRBV5-1	TRBJ2-5	ASSSRTSIGETQY
TRBV6-5	TRBJ1-1	ASSYVGQAEAF
TRBV3-1/TRBV3-2	TRBJ2-5	ASSHSTIQETQY
TRBV29-1	TRBJ1-5	SVAAGSTRGQPQH
TRBV9	TRBJ2-1	ASSFGLANSEQF
TRBV29-1	TRBJ2-3	SVEGRITDTQY
TRBV5-1	TRBJ1-1	ASSLRGAEAF
TRBV10-3	TRBJ1-1	AISESLYRRGLGNTEAF
TRBV19	TRBJ2-1	ASSMTGSSYNEQF
TRBV7-9	TRBJ1-6	ASSLGETGYNSPLH
TRBV6-5	TRBJ2-1	ASSYSKTGTQF
TRBV10-1	TRBJ1-1	ASSERRGGEAF
TRBV6-1	TRBJ2-7	ASSEPSGRAPSYEQY
TRBV7-2	TRBJ1-2	ASSLAEDGYT
TRBV10-2	TRBJ1-4	ASSDPTGGDEKLF